The 31 T cell receptor beta chains in this list originate from one sample, sequenced in a study of cytomegalovirus exposure and HLA in healthy donors. The primer mix had 60 Vbeta and 13 Jbeta primers. Sequencing was performed with immunoSEQ multiplex PCR; in TCRdb, only in-frame clones are kept and a portion is missing. The sample holds 60,000 to 100,000 clones. The material sequenced was PBMCs. Receptors were obtained from a young man in good health and CMV-seronegative.

This rearrangement joins TRBV5-1 to TRBJ2-7, with 7 bases lining up with TRBD1. Germline V gives CDR1 SGHRS, CDR2 YFSETQ. This CDR3 region has 15 residues. V lost 4 bases and J lost 2; bases outside the gene matches: 9. The CDR3 is CASSPSTGVAYEQYF. CDR3 nucleotides: TGCGCCAGCAGCCCCTCTACAGGGGTGGCCTACGAGCAGTACTTC.

The rearrangement uses TRBV9 and TRBJ1-4; 9 positions match TRBD1. The CDR3 totals 14 residues. The germline V gene encodes CDR1 SGDLS and CDR2 YYNGEE. Trimming at V came to 4 bases and at J to 5 bases, leaving 3 bases not matched to a gene. CDR3 in DNA: TGTGCCAGCAGCAGGGGACAGGGCAATGAAAAACTGTTTTTT. It yields the protein CASSRGQGNEKLFF. Full variable domain (rest looked up from reference TRBV9 and TRBJ1-4): DSGVTQTPKHLITATGQRVTLRCSPRSGDLSVYWYQQSLDQGLQFLIQYYNGEERAKGNILERFSAQQFPDLHSELNLSSLELGDSALYFCASSRGQGNEKLFFGSGTQLSVL.

The rearrangement uses TRBV4-2 and TRBJ2-1; tentatively, D is TRBD1 (6 bases). Germline V gene lookup returns CDR1 LGHNA and CDR2 YNFKEQ. V dropped 3 bases and J dropped 3 bases, with 12 bases sitting between them. This CDR3 is built from 15 residues. The CDR3 nucleotides are TGTGCCAGCAGCCAGATTCAGGGGAGCTACAATGAGCAGTTCTTC. It specifies CASSQIQGSYNEQFF.

The rearrangement uses TRBV5-4 and TRBJ2-1; TRBD1 matches 8 bases. Trimming at V came to 1 base and at J to 1 base, leaving 1 base not matched to a gene. The germline V gene has CDR1 SGHNT and CDR2 YYREEE (reference sequence). CDR3 length: 15 amino acids. The CDR3 spells CASSLYRGSYNEQFF. DNA for the CDR3: TGTGCCAGCAGCTTGTACAGGGGGTCCTACAATGAGCAGTTCTTC.

The chain employs TRBV7-9 and TRBJ1-2, with 7 positions matching TRBD1. V shed 5 bases and J 4 bases; nucleotides not matched to a gene: 4. Looked up from germline, CDR1 is SEHNR and CDR2 is FQNEAQ (reference sequence). The CDR3 is 13 amino acids. The CDR3 is CASSPGQSYGYTF. CDR3 DNA: TGTGCCAGCAGCCCGGGACAGTCCTATGGCTACACCTTC.

The chain employs TRBV5-1 and TRBJ2-5; 7 bases match TRBD1. The CDR3 is 13 amino acids. J lost 5 bases, V lost 1 base, and 2 bases had no gene match. The germline CDR1 and CDR2 sequences are SGHRS and YFSETQ. In DNA, the CDR3 is TGCGCCAGCAGCTTGACAGGGGACGAGACCCAGTACTTC. Its protein is CASSLTGDETQYF.

The chain employs TRBV7-9 and TRBJ1-2; D is undetermined. CDR1 SEHNR and CDR2 FQNEAQ come from the germline V gene (reference sequence). With 5 bases removed from V and 5 bases from J, the gap between germline ends came to 15 bases. The CDR3 runs 14 residues. CDR3 nucleotide sequence: TGTGCCAGCAGCCCCCGCTCGGTAAAGTATGGCTACACCTTC. It is translated as CASSPRSVKYGYTF.

In nucleotides, the CDR3 is TGCGCCAGCAGCTTGTGGGCAGGTAGTCAGCCCCAGCATTTT. Protein sequence: CASSLWAGSQPQHF. J is TRBJ1-5 and V is TRBV5-1; no definite D call. The CDR3 is made up of 14 amino acids. Trimming cost V 1 base and J 6 bases, with 11 bases left between them. Germline lookup yields CDR1 SGHRS and CDR2 YFSETQ.

This chain connects TRBV5-1 to TRBJ2-6; TRBD2 might be the D (6 bases). CDR3 length: 18 amino acids. Germline CDR1 and CDR2: SGHRS and YFSETQ. V was shortened by 1 base and J by 4 bases, with 18 bases between the two germline ends. The CDR3 region is CASSLWDRRVAGANVLTF. Here the CDR3 DNA reads TGCGCCAGCAGCTTGTGGGATCGGAGGGTTGCGGGGGCCAACGTCCTGACTTTC.

The V call is TRBV19, the J call TRBJ2-3; possibly TRBD2 for D (6 bases). This CDR3 has 16 amino acids. Trimming stripped 10 bases from V and 0 bases from J, with 20 bases between. Germline-derived CDR1 and CDR2 are LNHDA and SQIVND (reference sequence). CDR3 amino acids: CATRGTHLDSTDTQYF. In DNA, the CDR3 is TGTGCCACCCGCGGGACCCACCTGGATAGCACAGATACGCAGTATTTT. The full variable domain, rest sourced from reference TRBV19 and TRBJ2-3, is DGGITQSPKYLFRKEGQNVTLSCEQNLNHDAMYWYRQDPGQGLRLIYYSQIVNDFQKGDIAEGYSVSREKKESFPLTVTSAQKNPTAFYLCATRGTHLDSTDTQYFGPGTRLTVL.

The chain is built from TRBV9 and TRBJ1-1; 10 nucleotides align to TRBD1. CDR1 is SGDLS, CDR2 YYNGEE, per germline. Trimming removed 3 bases from V and 0 bases from J; junction bases left unmatched: 2. This CDR3 has 15 residues. The chain's CDR3 is CASSATGGLNTEAFF. CDR3 nucleotide sequence: TGTGCCAGCAGCGCGACAGGGGGCCTGAACACTGAAGCTTTCTTT.

The chain employs TRBV10-3 and TRBJ2-7; 8 nucleotides line up with TRBD2. This CDR3 contains 15 residues. The ends lost 9 bases at V and 3 bases at J; junction bases unmatched: 13. Per germline, CDR1 ENHRY and CDR2 SYGVKD. For the CDR3, the DNA is TGTGCCATAGCCTCGGGTGCGGGAGGAATCTACGAGCAGTACTTC. It translates to CAIASGAGGIYEQYF.

The chain uses TRBV10-3 and TRBJ1-2; D not resolved. The CDR3 loop spans 11 amino acids. Trimming removed 11 bases from V and 2 bases from J, with 9 bases in between. CDR1 and CDR2 (germline): ENHRY, SYGVKD. The CDR3 DNA reads TGTGCCTCGCGGCAGAACTATGGCTACACCTTC. This translates into CASRQNYGYTF.

The rearrangement uses TRBV10-2 and TRBJ2-3; 9 bases are shared with TRBD2. The length of the CDR3 is 18 residues. Germline loops: CDR1 WSHSY, CDR2 SAAADI. With V trimmed by 3 bases and J by 3 bases, 13 bases remained unmatched. The CDR3 DNA reads as TGCGCCAGCAGTGATATCTATCTTGCGGGAGGGCCTACAGATACGCAGTATTTT. It codes for CASSDIYLAGGPTDTQYF.

This chain links TRBV5-6 with TRBJ2-2, with unresolved D. Germline CDR1 SGHDT, CDR2 YYEEEE. The length of the CDR3 is 15 residues. Trimming stripped 2 bases from V and 0 bases from J, with 8 bases between. As DNA, the CDR3 is TGTGCCAGCAGCTTCCCCACAGCGAACACCGGGGAGCTGTTTTTT. It codes for CASSFPTANTGELFF.

J is TRBJ2-1 and V is TRBV4-2; D uncertain. The CDR3 is made up of 15 amino acids. CDR1 is LGHNA, CDR2 YNFKEQ, per germline. Deletions cut 4 bases from V and 3 bases from J, with 13 bases between. In nucleotides, the CDR3 is TGTGCCAGCAGCCTACAATCCGCCCTCTACAATGAGCAGTTCTTC. Translating it yields CASSLQSALYNEQFF.

The rearrangement links TRBV10-3 to TRBJ2-5; 13 bases fit TRBD2. V dropped 6 bases and J dropped 5; count of bases not matched to a gene: 12. The CDR3 is 17 residues long. Germline V gene sequence: CDR1 ENHRY, CDR2 SYGVKD. The CDR3 DNA reads as TGTGCCATCAGAGCTACTAGCGGGAGGGCCTCTGTGGAGACCCAGTACTTC. Translated: CAIRATSGRASVETQYF.

The rearrangement links TRBV19 to TRBJ2-7; 9 bases line up with TRBD1. Germline CDR1 is LNHDA and CDR2 is SQIVND (reference sequence). Losses at the gene ends were 7 bases for V and 2 bases for J; bases not matched to a gene: 6. The CDR3 covers 14 residues. CDR3 sequence reads: CASMATGGTYEQYF. In DNA form, the CDR3 reads TGTGCCAGTATGGCGACAGGGGGAACCTACGAGCAGTACTTC.

This chain links TRBV6-1 with TRBJ1-1; unclear D gene. The CDR3 runs 13 residues. In germline, CDR1 is MNHNS, CDR2 SASEGT. Deletions cut 4 bases from V and 2 bases from J, with 8 bases between. Written as DNA, the CDR3 is TGTGCCAGCAGTGGGGAGAGAAACACTGAAGCTTTCTTT. Its protein product is CASSGERNTEAFF.

Of note for this clone: The junction does not match germline at one end; this may be a read error. The chain carries TRBV30 and TRBJ1-1; D possibly corresponds to TRBD1 (5 bases). CDR1 and CDR2 (germline): GTSNPN, SVGIG (reference sequence). This CDR3 has 12 amino acids. The CDR3 bases are TGCGCTCTTAGGGGATACGGCACTGAAGCTTTCTTT. Translated: CALRGYGTEAFF.

This chain links TRBV18 with TRBJ1-2, with TRBD1 as a possible D gene (5 bases). CDR1 is KGHSH, CDR2 LQKENI, per germline. V shed 6 bases and J shed 2 bases, with 28 bases lying between them. CDR3 length equals 19 residues. The CDR3 DNA reads TGTGCCAGCTCCCCGCAGGAGGGGCCAGAGCCACTCCCGAACTATGGCTACACCTTC. Translating it yields CASSPQEGPEPLPNYGYTF.

The gene calls are TRBV2 and TRBJ2-7; tentatively, D is TRBD1 (5 bases). Per the germline V gene, CDR1 is SNHLY and CDR2 is FYNNEI. The CDR3 has 14 amino acids. The V end lost 3 bases, the J end lost 3 bases, and 12 bases lay between the germline ends. The CDR3 DNA follows: TGTGCCAGCAGTGAGGGCCTTAGGGGCTACGAGCAGTACTTC. This encodes CASSEGLRGYEQYF.

The chain recombines TRBV30 with TRBJ1-5; D remains unclear. This CDR3 region has 14 residues. Germline V lookup: CDR1 GTSNPN, CDR2 SVGIG (reference sequence). V dropped 0 bases and J dropped 1 base, with 7 bases sitting between them. The CDR3 region is CAWSVYRSNQPQHF. The CDR3 nucleotides are TGTGCCTGGAGTGTATACAGAAGCAATCAGCCCCAGCATTTT. Using reference TRBV30 and TRBJ1-5 for the parts outside the CDR3, the full variable domain is SQTIHQWPATLVQPVGSPLSLECTVEGTSNPNLYWYRQAAGRGLQLLFYSVGIGQISSEVPQNLSASRPQDRQFILSSKKLLLSDSGFYLCAWSVYRSNQPQHFGDGTRLSIL.

The chain employs TRBV28 and TRBJ2-5; D call uncertain. Germline lookup yields CDR1 MDHEN and CDR2 SYDVKM. V was clipped by 6 bases and J by 3 bases, with 2 bases between them. CDR3 size: 10 residues. This CDR3 is CASSEETQYF. CDR3 DNA: TGTGCCAGCAGCGAAGAGACCCAGTACTTC.

Regarding this clone: At one boundary the junction diverges from the germline segment, which might be a read error. The rearrangement joins TRBV9 to TRBJ1-2, with D possibly TRBD1 on 5 matching bases. CDR1 SGDLS and CDR2 YYNGEE come from the germline V gene. CDR3 length: 13 residues. CDR3 bases: TGTGCCAGCAGCTTGGGGCGGGATTATGGCTACTCCTTC. As protein: CASSLGRDYGYSF.

The V and J genes are TRBV9 and TRBJ2-3, with D possibly TRBD2 on 6 matching bases. Germline CDR1 and CDR2: SGDLS and YYNGEE. The CDR3 loop spans 16 amino acids. The V gene lost 0 bases and the J gene lost 2 bases, with 13 bases spanning the gap. The CDR3 nucleotides read TGTGCCAGCAGCGTAGGGATTAGCGGATACACAGATACGCAGTATTTT. Translated: CASSVGISGYTDTQYF.

The V call is TRBV5-1, the J call TRBJ2-7; 8 bases align to TRBD1. Germline loops: CDR1 SGHRS, CDR2 YFSETQ. The CDR3 runs 16 residues. V trimming: 5 bases; J trimming: 0 bases; junction bases outside the gene matches: 10. The CDR3 is CASSYISGTGSYEQYF. DNA for the CDR3: TGCGCCAGCAGTTACATATCCGGGACAGGCTCCTACGAGCAGTACTTC.

V and J are TRBV5-4 and TRBJ1-1; TRBD1 aligns across 9 bases. Germline V CDR1 and CDR2: SGHNT, YYREEE (reference sequence). This CDR3 is 13 amino acids long. Losses at the gene ends were 4 bases for V and 5 bases for J; bases not matched to a gene: 3. As DNA, the CDR3 is TGTGCCAGCAGCGGGACAGGGTATACTGAAGCTTTCTTT. It codes for CASSGTGYTEAFF.

The V gene is TRBV9, the J gene TRBJ1-2, with D tentatively TRBD1 (5 bases). This CDR3 comprises 15 residues. V lost 0 bases and J 0 bases, leaving 9 bases between the germline ends. Germline V gene lookup returns CDR1 SGDLS and CDR2 YYNGEE. CDR3 sequence (DNA): TGTGCCAGCAGCGTAGCAGACAGCGCTAACTATGGCTACACCTTC. The encoded protein is CASSVADSANYGYTF.

The V call is TRBV13, the J call TRBJ2-1, with 9 nucleotides matching TRBD2. Germline values: CDR1 PRHDT, CDR2 FYEKMQ (reference sequence). The CDR3 covers 17 residues. With 0 bases clipped from V and 2 bases from J, the junction kept 5 bases outside the gene matches. The chain's CDR3 is CASSLGRLAGTYNEQFF. DNA of the CDR3: TGTGCCAGCAGCTTAGGGCGGCTAGCGGGAACCTACAATGAGCAGTTCTTC.

The rearrangement joins TRBV5-4 to TRBJ2-5, with a tentative D call TRBD2 (5 bases). The CDR3 is made up of 16 amino acids. Trimming stripped 3 bases from V and 6 bases from J, with 21 bases between. CDR1 is SGHNT and CDR2 is YYREEE in the germline V gene (reference sequence). CDR3 coding DNA: TGTGCCAGCAGCTCCAAAAGTAGTACCGGGGTTCAGACCCAGTACTTC. Its protein product is CASSSKSSTGVQTQYF.